The rows below give T cell receptor beta chains drawn from one sample of a study of shared clonotypes between healthy human individuals. Method: immunoSEQ multiplex PCR; TCRdb's copy keeps in-frame clones and lacks some. The repertoire has 2 million to 2.5 million clones, approximately 95% of them found once; the top ten carry 0.1% to 0.15%. Sequencing used naive CD4+ T cells sorted from blood. Every receptor here comes from a man younger than 35 in good health. Each CDR3 is given without its conserved first and last residue. Fields, in order: V gene, CDR3 protein.

v_gene: TRBV11-2; CDR3aa: ASSQHAGTYTGELF
v_gene: TRBV5-1; CDR3aa: ASSETSGGDTGELF
v_gene: TRBV7-2; CDR3aa: ASSLEVAQGANTQY
v_gene: TRBV5-4; CDR3aa: ASSFGARPTDTQY
v_gene: TRBV11-2; CDR3aa: ASSLGIGNTGELF
v_gene: TRBV6-1; CDR3aa: ASSLGQGAADTQY
v_gene: TRBV5-1; CDR3aa: ASSMGQVNTEAF
v_gene: TRBV6-6; CDR3aa: ASRPRLGTDTQY
v_gene: TRBV10-3; CDR3aa: AISDGRGGADTQY
v_gene: TRBV2; CDR3aa: ASSVTRNHGYT
v_gene: TRBV28; CDR3aa: ASSLRTDTQY
v_gene: TRBV5-6; CDR3aa: ASSLGAQETQY
v_gene: TRBV5-1; CDR3aa: ASSLSRDRGYEQY
v_gene: TRBV7-2; CDR3aa: ASSESLDIQY
v_gene: TRBV4-3; CDR3aa: ASSPEALVGEQF
v_gene: TRBV9; CDR3aa: ASSVASLSTGELF
v_gene: TRBV7-9; CDR3aa: ASSLQRDNGELF
v_gene: TRBV7-2; CDR3aa: ASSLASGTTDTQY
v_gene: TRBV4-1; CDR3aa: ASSQVYASGGPVETQY
v_gene: TRBV7-9; CDR3aa: ASSLGGPYGYT
v_gene: TRBV10-3; CDR3aa: AIWTGMDEQY
v_gene: TRBV6-1; CDR3aa: ASNGIGTGDYEQY
v_gene: TRBV5-1; CDR3aa: ASSLVTVLDMNTEAF
v_gene: TRBV29-1; CDR3aa: SVSLGVYEKLF
v_gene: TRBV18; CDR3aa: ASSPRDTDSPLH
v_gene: TRBV11-3; CDR3aa: ASSLVPGSEQY
v_gene: TRBV9; CDR3aa: ASSVGLAKNIQY
v_gene: TRBV6-4; CDR3aa: ASSEVGASPLH
v_gene: TRBV19; CDR3aa: ASSKGRHYGYT
v_gene: TRBV28; CDR3aa: ASNLVGQVNGYT
v_gene: TRBV28; CDR3aa: ASSLSTGRVGKNIQY
v_gene: TRBV15; CDR3aa: ATQSYRGHGQPQH
v_gene: TRBV19; CDR3aa: ASSIHLDRYTGELF
v_gene: TRBV30; CDR3aa: AWSVEVSTDTQY
v_gene: TRBV5-1; CDR3aa: ASSLEGPGETQY
v_gene: TRBV6-1; CDR3aa: ASSEGKGSGNQPQH
v_gene: TRBV7-2; CDR3aa: ASSRSSGYNEQF
v_gene: TRBV19; CDR3aa: ASSMGAASSGNTIY
v_gene: TRBV30; CDR3aa: AWGVGGGGLF
v_gene: TRBV19; CDR3aa: ASNAGLGSYEQY
v_gene: TRBV2; CDR3aa: ASSQTGEQF
v_gene: TRBV19; CDR3aa: ASSMALAYEQF
v_gene: TRBV5-6; CDR3aa: ASSQGQLKQETQY
v_gene: TRBV29-1; CDR3aa: SVDLSGEQY
v_gene: TRBV5-1; CDR3aa: ASSFTLSSYEQY
v_gene: TRBV7-2; CDR3aa: ASSGTGESKNSPLH
v_gene: TRBV10-3; CDR3aa: AISESEVAGGRGSYEQY
v_gene: TRBV30; CDR3aa: AWSGIRTSGISDEQF
v_gene: TRBV7-9; CDR3aa: ASSPIQDSAHQETQY
v_gene: TRBV30; CDR3aa: AWSLAGGPETQY
v_gene: TRBV7-9; CDR3aa: ASSFPGSNQPQH
v_gene: TRBV9; CDR3aa: ASSVGVGRELF
v_gene: TRBV6-1; CDR3aa: ASSHESGVYEQY
v_gene: TRBV4-2; CDR3aa: ASSQRLAGGSTGELF
v_gene: TRBV5-1; CDR3aa: ASSSFGTGNPTDTQY
v_gene: TRBV27; CDR3aa: ASSLEAGIYGYT
v_gene: TRBV2; CDR3aa: ASKTGTVAYNEQF
v_gene: TRBV5-1; CDR3aa: ASSRQTGGDTEAF
v_gene: TRBV25-1; CDR3aa: ASSEGSGPYYGYT
v_gene: TRBV28; CDR3aa: AIRGSNQPQH